Below are 14 T cell receptor beta chains sequenced from a single sample in a study of untreated major depressive disorder. Only in-frame clones appear in the TCRdb table, and some are missing; sequencing was by immunoSEQ multiplex PCR. This table holds over 20,000 clones, roughly 91% found once. Sequenced material: CD4+ T cells from PBMCs. These receptor sequences come from a man aged 25 to 40 in good health.

The chain employs TRBV27 and TRBJ1-2; TRBD1 matches 7 bases. Losses at the gene ends were 7 bases for V and 4 bases for J; bases not matched to a gene: 18. The germline V gene encodes CDR1 MNHEY and CDR2 SMNVEV (reference sequence). The CDR3 has 17 residues. In DNA, the CDR3 is TGTGCCAGCACCTCCACTTGGGACTCCGGGACAGCCTATGGCTACACCTTC. Translated: CASTSTWDSGTAYGYTF.

The V call is TRBV7-9, the J call TRBJ1-1; D gene unclear. Germline CDR1 and CDR2: SEHNR and FQNEAQ (reference sequence). V lost 1 base and J 1 base, leaving 4 bases between the germline ends. CDR3 length equals 13 residues. As DNA, the CDR3 is TGTGCCAGCAGCTTAGTCCCGAACACTGAAGCTTTCTTT. Translation: CASSLVPNTEAFF.

V usage is TRBV2 and J usage is TRBJ2-5; 12 bases fit TRBD2. The length of the CDR3 is 14 residues. The junction had 4 bases not matched to a gene; V was cut back by 6 bases and J by 5 bases. CDR1 is SNHLY and CDR2 is FYNNEI in the germline V gene. CDR3: CASRRLAGVETQYF. CDR3 nucleotide sequence: TGTGCCAGCAGAAGACTAGCGGGAGTGGAGACCCAGTACTTC.

The chain couples TRBV29-1 to TRBJ2-3; 8 bases are shared with TRBD2. This CDR3 comprises 13 residues. Germline loops: CDR1 SQVTM, CDR2 ANQGSEA. The V and J ends lost 8 bases and 4 bases, in that order; junction bases with no gene match: 8. CDR3 loop: CSFWTGGADTQYF. DNA of the CDR3: TGCAGCTTCTGGACGGGAGGGGCAGATACGCAGTATTTT.

The chain employs TRBV5-1 and TRBJ2-1, with 9 nucleotides matching TRBD2. V trimming: 7 bases; J trimming: 2 bases; junction bases outside the gene matches: 4. From germline, CDR1 is SGHRS and CDR2 YFSETQ. CDR3 size: 14 residues. CDR3 sequence reads: CASDPSGTYNEQFF. The CDR3 DNA is TGCGCCAGCGATCCTAGCGGGACCTACAATGAGCAGTTCTTC.

The table lists this clone with a count of one. This chain joins TRBV30 and TRBJ2-2; the D call may be TRBD1 or TRBD2 (5 bases each). V was clipped by 1 base and J by 7 bases, with 10 bases between them. The germline CDR1 and CDR2 sequences are GTSNPN and SVGIG (reference sequence). The CDR3 is 13 residues long. CDR3 sequence (DNA): TGTGCCTGGAGTGCGGAGAGGGGCGGGGAGCTGTTTTTT. The encoded protein is CAWSAERGGELFF.

J is TRBJ1-4 and V is TRBV27, with 7 positions matching TRBD1. From germline, CDR1 is MNHEY and CDR2 SMNVEV (reference sequence). The CDR3 consists of 14 residues. V shed 6 bases, J shed 4 bases, and the junction held 5 bases outside the gene matches. The CDR3 spells CASRLGQINEKLFF. CDR3 DNA sequence: TGTGCCAGCAGGCTGGGACAGATTAATGAAAAACTGTTTTTT.

The chain is built from TRBV5-1 and TRBJ2-5; no firm D call. CDR3 length: 13 amino acids. Trimming pared 4 bases from V and 2 bases from J, leaving 9 bases between. Germline assignment: CDR1 SGHRS and CDR2 YFSETQ. The CDR3 nucleotides read TGCGCCAGCAGCATGACTTTTCAAGAGACCCAGTACTTC. As protein: CASSMTFQETQYF. Variable domain in full (rest from reference TRBV5-1 and TRBJ2-5): KAGVTQTPRYLIKTRGQQVTLSCSPISGHRSVSWYQQTPGQGLQFLFEYFSETQRNKGNFPGRFSGRQFSNSRSEMNVSTLELGDSALYLCASSMTFQETQYFGPGTRLLVL.

The chain has TRBV5-4 and TRBJ2-7; 8 bases map to TRBD1. The J segment lost 3 bases and the V segment lost 3 bases, leaving 2 bases of the junction unmatched. In germline, CDR1 is SGHNT, CDR2 YYREEE (reference sequence). The CDR3 consists of 13 residues. For the CDR3, the DNA is TGTGCCAGCAGCTGGGACAGGCTCTACGAGCAGTACTTC. It codes for CASSWDRLYEQYF.

DNA of the CDR3: TGTGCCATCAGTGAGCCCCGGGGCCCGAACACTGAAGCTTTCTTT. Amino acids: CAISEPRGPNTEAFF. V gene TRBV10-3 combines with J gene TRBJ1-1; D may be TRBD1 (5 bases). The CDR3 runs to 15 residues. V was clipped by 2 bases and J by 1 base, with 11 bases between them. Germline loops: CDR1 ENHRY, CDR2 SYGVKD.

This sequence joins TRBV6-1 and TRBJ2-1; either TRBD1 or TRBD2 may fit D (5 bases each). CDR1 and CDR2 (germline): MNHNS, SASEGT. Trimming removed 2 bases from V and 6 bases from J, with 26 bases in between. This CDR3 comprises 19 residues. CDR3 region: CASSERIRGEYSTFNEQFF. The CDR3 region has the DNA TGTGCCAGCAGTGAAAGAATCAGAGGGGAGTACTCAACCTTCAATGAGCAGTTCTTC.

The rearrangement joins TRBV4-2 to TRBJ2-6; perhaps TRBD1 as D (8 bases). Germline CDR1 reads LGHNA; CDR2 reads YNFKEQ. The V and J ends lost 4 bases and 3 bases respectively, with 16 bases between them. The CDR3 runs 17 residues. In DNA form, the CDR3 reads TGTGCCAGCAGCCTCAACAGGGGGGGGAATGGGGCCAACGTCCTGACTTTC. Amino acid sequence: CASSLNRGGNGANVLTF.

The chain has TRBV6-5 and TRBJ2-7, with TRBD1 identical over 10 bases. Germline CDR1 MNHEY, CDR2 SVGAGI. The CDR3 has 15 residues. With V trimmed by 0 bases and J by 1 base, 0 bases remained unmatched. The CDR3 nucleotides are TGTGCCAGCAGTTACTCGGGACAGGGGTCCTACGAGCAGTACTTC. Its translation: CASSYSGQGSYEQYF.

The chain links TRBV2 to TRBJ2-7; TRBD1 matches at 8 bases. With V trimmed by 6 bases and J by 0 bases, 7 bases remained unmatched. CDR1 and CDR2 from the germline V gene are SNHLY and FYNNEI. The CDR3 length is 15 residues. CDR3 in DNA: TGTGCCAGCAGCGCAGGGGGCGCGAGCTCCTACGAGCAGTACTTC. Its protein is CASSAGGASSYEQYF.